This T cell receptor beta chain came from a study of T cell repertoires in cytomegalovirus infection (dated by TCRdb to the late 2010s). Some background on the complete study: Peptide stimulations targeted recently identified HLA-C-restricted CMV epitopes, whose presentation resists viral immunomodulation, together with well-studied HLA-B-restricted epitopes. Because public TCR beta signatures pointed to carriage of CMV infection together with the matching HLA type, the HLA type of each donor mattered for the analysis.

Sequenced using an Illumina HiSeq 1500. TCRdb reprocessing: public reads trimmed at Q25 with fastp, clones called with MiXCR, in-frame beta chains kept. Each entry merges the rows of one CDR3 protein and shows their most common DNA and genes. The sample records about 920,000 distinct CDR3 sequences, roughly 30% of which are singletons. The top ten hold about 14% of the sample. The sample's treatment or condition label, in plain terms: in vitro stimulation with specific CMV peptide epitopes to enrich CMV-specific T cells. Here is what the overall study found, with its caveats: Cumulative frequency of public TCR beta family members discriminated carriers of CMV infection plus the relevant HLA type in this cohort and an independent roughly 350-donor cohort. In the ex vivo response, HLA-C-restricted CMV-specific TCR beta clonotypes were dominant, and in two of eight donors the single most frequent clonotype came from this HLA-C-restricted group.

This clonotype was seen a few times. The target of this receptor is not known. No base-level quality is on record; no much larger clone is a single base apart. The sample in question was cultured CD8+ T cells from PBMCs, obtained from culture after CMV antigen stimulation. The sequence came from a human donor in good health (CMV status not recorded). Some clones in this sample may be carry-over from other donors' samples.

The CDR3 region has the sequence CSARDRTSSHEQFF. The sequenced DNA is TGCAGTGCTAGAGATCGGACTAGCAGCCATGAGCAGTTCTTC. The receptor chain draws on TRBV20-1 and TRBJ2-1; TRBD2 fits 8 bases in the junction. CDR1 and CDR2 were assigned from the germline V gene (reference sequence) as DFQATT and SNEGSKA. Germline trimming amounts to 0 bases on V and 8 bases on J, with 6 as the count of junction bases outside the gene matches. Counted from cysteine to phenylalanine, this CDR3 has 14 amino acids. Of all the DNA, just the CDR3 is kept, 42 bases in frame from base 1.